A selection of T cell receptor beta chains follows, all from one sample in a study of cytomegalovirus exposure and HLA in healthy donors. Measured with immunoSEQ multiplex PCR; TCRdb has only the in-frame clones, and not every one. Of about 130,000 clones listed, around 80% were seen once; the top ten hold about 4%. The sequenced sample consisted of PBMCs. The receptors stem from a middle-aged woman in good health and CMV-seronegative. CDR3s include the opening cysteine and the closing phenylalanine or tryptophan. A D gene is named only where the DNA matches it firmly. Rows give clone size only sometimes, using once, few, many, or a class for an expanded clone.

abundance: NA; v_gene: TRBV5-4; j_gene: TRBJ2-6; d_gene: TRBD1; CDR3nt: TGTGCCAGCAGCTCGGGACAGGGGGCAATAGGGGCCAACGTCCTGACTTTC; CDR3aa: CASSSGQGAIGANVLTF
abundance: NA; v_gene: TRBV10-3; j_gene: TRBJ2-3; d_gene: NA; CDR3nt: TGTGCCATCAGTGAGTCGGGCAGGGGAAGGGGCACAGATACGCAGTATTTT; CDR3aa: CAISESGRGRGTDTQYF
abundance: few; v_gene: TRBV12-5; j_gene: TRBJ2-7; d_gene: TRBD1; CDR3nt: TGTGCTAGTGGTTTGTCCTTACAGGGGCCGCCGACCTACGAGCAGTACTTC; CDR3aa: CASGLSLQGPPTYEQYF
abundance: NA; v_gene: TRBV27; j_gene: TRBJ2-7; d_gene: NA; CDR3nt: TGTGCCAGCAGTTTACTCAGGGGGAGGCCCTACGAGCAGTACTTC; CDR3aa: CASSLLRGRPYEQYF
abundance: NA; v_gene: TRBV19; j_gene: TRBJ2-7; d_gene: TRBD2; CDR3nt: TGTGCCACTAGACTAGCGGTGAGCTCCTACGAGCAGTACTTC; CDR3aa: CATRLAVSSYEQYF
abundance: few; v_gene: TRBV5-5; j_gene: TRBJ2-4; d_gene: NA; CDR3nt: TGTGCCAGCACCCCCCTGGGGCAAATGAACATTCAGTACTTC; CDR3aa: CASTPLGQMNIQYF
abundance: NA; v_gene: TRBV7-2; j_gene: TRBJ1-2; d_gene: TRBD1; CDR3nt: TGTGCCAGCAGCCGGGACAGGGTAAATGGCTACACCTTC; CDR3aa: CASSRDRVNGYTF
abundance: NA; v_gene: TRBV5-1; j_gene: TRBJ2-2; d_gene: TRBD2; CDR3nt: TGCGCCAGCAGCCCGACTAGCGGGAGAGATACCGGGGAGCTGTTTTTT; CDR3aa: CASSPTSGRDTGELFF
abundance: few; v_gene: TRBV6-6; j_gene: TRBJ2-2; d_gene: NA; CDR3nt: TGTGCCAGCAGTTACGCCTCCGGCACCGGGGAGCTGTTTTTT; CDR3aa: CASSYASGTGELFF
abundance: NA; v_gene: TRBV5-1; j_gene: TRBJ2-7; d_gene: TRBD2; CDR3nt: TGCGCCAGCAGCTTGGGAGGGACTAGCGACCGATCCTACGAGCAGTACTTC; CDR3aa: CASSLGGTSDRSYEQYF
abundance: NA; v_gene: TRBV18; j_gene: TRBJ2-3; d_gene: TRBD2; CDR3nt: TGTGCCAGCTCACCTCGACGGGGGACTAGCGGGAGCACAGATACGCAGTATTTT; CDR3aa: CASSPRRGTSGSTDTQYF
abundance: NA; v_gene: TRBV2; j_gene: TRBJ2-1; d_gene: NA; CDR3nt: TGTGCTAGAGGTATGGGTGGCTCCTACAATGAGCAGTTCTTC; CDR3aa: CARGMGGSYNEQFF
abundance: NA; v_gene: TRBV5-4; j_gene: TRBJ1-2; d_gene: TRBD1; CDR3nt: TGTGCCAGCAGCTTGCGAAGACAGGGGGCTTATGGCTACACCTTC; CDR3aa: CASSLRRQGAYGYTF
abundance: NA; v_gene: TRBV4-3; j_gene: TRBJ1-2; d_gene: NA; CDR3nt: TGCGCCAGCAGCCAAGTTCCCAGGGGCCACCGAGGTGGCTACACCTTC; CDR3aa: CASSQVPRGHRGGYTF
abundance: NA; v_gene: TRBV7-9; j_gene: TRBJ2-1; d_gene: TRBD2; CDR3nt: TGTGCCAGCAGCTTACCGGGGGGGCCTCTGAATGAGCAGTTCTTC; CDR3aa: CASSLPGGPLNEQFF
abundance: NA; v_gene: TRBV4-3; j_gene: TRBJ1-5; d_gene: NA; CDR3nt: TGCGCCAGCAGCCAAGATTTGGGAGGAGGAGATCAGCCCCAGCATTTT; CDR3aa: CASSQDLGGGDQPQHF
abundance: NA; v_gene: TRBV9; j_gene: TRBJ1-1; d_gene: NA; CDR3nt: TGTGCCAGCAGCGTAGGCGGGACGGTGAACACTGAAGCTTTCTTT; CDR3aa: CASSVGGTVNTEAFF
abundance: NA; v_gene: TRBV5-4; j_gene: TRBJ1-6; d_gene: NA; CDR3nt: TGTGCCAGCAGCTTGGGGCCGGACAGCTATAATTCACCCCTCCACTTT; CDR3aa: CASSLGPDSYNSPLHF
abundance: NA; v_gene: TRBV4-2; j_gene: TRBJ2-3; d_gene: NA; CDR3nt: TGTGCCAGCAGCCAGGGCGGGAACCCCTCAGATACGCAGTATTTT; CDR3aa: CASSQGGNPSDTQYF
abundance: NA; v_gene: TRBV29-1; j_gene: TRBJ2-1; d_gene: TRBD1; CDR3nt: TGCAGCGTTACTGGACAGGGGACCAGCGAGCAGTTCTTC; CDR3aa: CSVTGQGTSEQFF
abundance: NA; v_gene: TRBV7-2; j_gene: TRBJ2-5; d_gene: TRBD2; CDR3nt: TGTGCCAGCAGCACTAGCGGTCCCAGGACCCAGTACTTC; CDR3aa: CASSTSGPRTQYF
abundance: few; v_gene: TRBV4-1; j_gene: TRBJ2-1; d_gene: NA; CDR3nt: TGCGCCAGCAGCCAAGCCGACTTCTCCTACAATGAGCAGTTCTTC; CDR3aa: CASSQADFSYNEQFF
abundance: NA; v_gene: TRBV5-1; j_gene: TRBJ2-1; d_gene: TRBD2; CDR3nt: TGCGCCAGCAGCTTTTCGCCTAGCGGGAACTACAATGAGCAGTTCTTC; CDR3aa: CASSFSPSGNYNEQFF
abundance: NA; v_gene: TRBV7-9; j_gene: TRBJ1-2; d_gene: NA; CDR3nt: TGTGCCAGCAGCTTTGCGGGGGATGGCTACACCTTC; CDR3aa: CASSFAGDGYTF
abundance: once; v_gene: TRBV10-3; j_gene: TRBJ1-1; d_gene: TRBD1; CDR3nt: TGTGCCATCAGTGAGTCCGGGACAGCTAACACTGAAGCTTTCTTT; CDR3aa: CAISESGTANTEAFF
abundance: NA; v_gene: TRBV28; j_gene: TRBJ1-3; d_gene: NA; CDR3nt: TGTGCCAGCAGTTTGGCCTTACCTGGACAGAGAAACACCATATATTTT; CDR3aa: CASSLALPGQRNTIYF
abundance: few; v_gene: TRBV15; j_gene: TRBJ2-1; d_gene: NA; CDR3nt: TGTGCCACCAGCAGAGATCGAGGGCATGAGCAGTTCTTC; CDR3aa: CATSRDRGHEQFF
abundance: few; v_gene: TRBV6-5; j_gene: TRBJ2-5; d_gene: NA; CDR3nt: TGTGCCAGCAGTTCGGGGGGCAGGGAGACCCAGTACTTC; CDR3aa: CASSSGGRETQYF
abundance: NA; v_gene: TRBV6-5; j_gene: TRBJ2-5; d_gene: NA; CDR3nt: TGTGCCAGCAGTTACTCACCGAGACTAACAGAGACCCAGTACTTC; CDR3aa: CASSYSPRLTETQYF
abundance: NA; v_gene: TRBV7-2; j_gene: TRBJ1-6; d_gene: TRBD1; CDR3nt: TGTGCCAGCAGCTCCGCCGGGACAGGGGGTAATTCACCCCTCCACTTT; CDR3aa: CASSSAGTGGNSPLHF
abundance: NA; v_gene: TRBV7-3; j_gene: TRBJ1-2; d_gene: NA; CDR3nt: TGTGCCAGCAGCGCTCAGGGAGGGTATGGCTACACCTTC; CDR3aa: CASSAQGGYGYTF
abundance: NA; v_gene: TRBV7-8; j_gene: TRBJ2-5; d_gene: TRBD2; CDR3nt: TGTGCCAGCAGCTTAGCAGGTCCGGGACTAGTTAGGGTGGAGACCCAGTACTTC; CDR3aa: CASSLAGPGLVRVETQYF
abundance: NA; v_gene: TRBV29-1; j_gene: TRBJ2-2; d_gene: NA; CDR3nt: TGCAGCGTTGTGAGGGTCGCCGGGGAGCTGTTTTTT; CDR3aa: CSVVRVAGELFF
abundance: few; v_gene: TRBV5-4; j_gene: TRBJ2-7; d_gene: TRBD2; CDR3nt: TGTGCCAGCAGCCCCGGGGGACTAGCGGTAAACGAGCAGTACTTC; CDR3aa: CASSPGGLAVNEQYF
abundance: NA; v_gene: TRBV21-1; j_gene: TRBJ1-1; d_gene: NA; CDR3nt: TGTGCCAGCAGCAAAGTACCCAGCCTTAGTCGGAGGAACACTGAAGCTTTCTTT; CDR3aa: CASSKVPSLSRRNTEAFF
abundance: few; v_gene: TRBV27; j_gene: TRBJ1-5; d_gene: TRBD1; CDR3nt: TGTGCCAGCAGTTGGACAGGAACGAATCAGCCCCAGCATTTT; CDR3aa: CASSWTGTNQPQHF
abundance: once; v_gene: TRBV6-1; j_gene: TRBJ2-7; d_gene: TRBD1; CDR3nt: TGTGCCAGCAGTGAAGGAGGGACAGGAAGCTACGAGCAGTACTTC; CDR3aa: CASSEGGTGSYEQYF
abundance: NA; v_gene: TRBV5-1; j_gene: TRBJ2-7; d_gene: TRBD2; CDR3nt: TGCGCCAGCAGCTTGAGGACTAGCGGGGGTTACGAGCAGTACTTC; CDR3aa: CASSLRTSGGYEQYF
abundance: NA; v_gene: TRBV7-3; j_gene: TRBJ1-1; d_gene: NA; CDR3nt: TGTGCCAGCAGCCAAACGGGGAACACTGAAGCTTTCTTT; CDR3aa: CASSQTGNTEAFF
abundance: NA; v_gene: TRBV29-1; j_gene: TRBJ2-1; d_gene: NA; CDR3nt: TGCAGCGTTGAAGATGCCGGGAAGTGGGCCTACAATGAGCAGTTCTTC; CDR3aa: CSVEDAGKWAYNEQFF
abundance: NA; v_gene: TRBV7-6; j_gene: TRBJ1-2; d_gene: NA; CDR3nt: TGTGCCAGCAGCCCCCGAGGGATCCGGGACTATGGCTACACCTTC; CDR3aa: CASSPRGIRDYGYTF
abundance: NA; v_gene: TRBV9; j_gene: TRBJ2-7; d_gene: TRBD1; CDR3nt: TGTGCCAGCAGCGTAGGCCCCTCGGGGACAGGGGGCTACGAGCAGTACTTC; CDR3aa: CASSVGPSGTGGYEQYF
abundance: few; v_gene: TRBV4-2; j_gene: TRBJ2-2; d_gene: NA; CDR3nt: TGTGCCAGCAGCCAAGAACTAGCGAACACCGGGGAGCTGTTTTTT; CDR3aa: CASSQELANTGELFF
abundance: NA; v_gene: TRBV7-8; j_gene: TRBJ2-5; d_gene: NA; CDR3nt: TGTGCCAGCAGCCAAGTGGCGGGTCAGGAGACCCAGTACTTC; CDR3aa: CASSQVAGQETQYF
abundance: NA; v_gene: TRBV5-6; j_gene: TRBJ2-1; d_gene: NA; CDR3nt: TGTGCCAGCAGCTTGGATGAGCTAGTACTCATCAATGAGCAGTTCTTC; CDR3aa: CASSLDELVLINEQFF